One sample yielded the 11 T cell receptor beta chains listed below, sequenced in a study of circulating CD8 cells and anti-PD-1 response in melanoma. Live CD3+CD8+TCRalphabeta+ cells were sorted into four subsets by PD-1 and/or TIGIT. Each library started from approximately 14 ng of total RNA using the QIAseq Immune Repertoire TCR panel. Using its own MiXCR run on the reads, TCRdb lists one record per CDR3 protein. The table lists approximately 610 distinct CDR3 sequences, 6.3% of them singletons. Here the sequenced sample was CD8+ T cells from PBMCs, taken at baseline or after one month of anti-PD-1 therapy (not recorded which). The receptors come from a human donor with melanoma.

By share, this clonotype counts as medium-sized (0.01 to 0.1%). The V gene is TRBV7-6, the J gene TRBJ1-1; TRBD1 aligns across 8 bases. J was trimmed by 1 base and V by 2 bases; bases with no gene match: 3. The CDR3 length is 15 residues. Per germline, CDR1 SGHVS and CDR2 FNYEAQ. The CDR3 loop is CASSLSGTGNTEAFF. The CDR3 DNA is TGTGCCAGCAGCTTATCTGGGACAGGGAACACTGAAGCTTTCTTT.

By proportion, this clonotype is medium-sized (0.01 to 0.1%). J is TRBJ2-7 and V is TRBV2; D gene uncertain. Germline-derived CDR1 and CDR2 are SNHLY and FYNNEI. V was pared by 4 bases and J by 0 bases, with 7 bases between. CDR3 length: 13 residues. This CDR3 reads CASSVSSSYEQYF. CDR3 DNA: TGTGCCAGCAGTGTTTCTAGCTCCTACGAGCAGTACTTC.

By share, this clonotype ranks as large. The V and J genes are TRBV29-1 and TRBJ2-1; D is possibly TRBD1 (6 bases). V lost 2 bases to trimming and J lost 9 bases, with 17 bases between them. This CDR3 region has 14 residues. Germline CDR1 and CDR2: SQVTM and ANQGSEA. As DNA, the CDR3 is TGCAGCGTTGAAAATCCACAGGGATTGGGTGAGCAGTTCTTC. Its translation: CSVENPQGLGEQFF.

This clonotype is large within its sample. In DNA, the CDR3 is TGTGCCAGCAGCTCCGGGACAGGGTCCGGGGAGCTGTTTTTT. It translates to CASSSGTGSGELFF. This chain links TRBV11-1 with TRBJ2-2, with 9 bases fitting TRBD1. This CDR3 comprises 14 residues. Germline CDR1 SGHAT, CDR2 FQDESV (reference sequence). V was clipped by 4 bases and J by 6 bases; unmatched bases: 3.

Points on this clonotype: A much bigger clone sits one base away, suggesting this may be a read error. This chain connects TRBV7-6 to TRBJ2-1; D is ambiguous. The CDR3 loop spans 15 amino acids. The germline V gene has CDR1 SGHVS and CDR2 FNYEAQ. In nucleotides, the CDR3 is TGTGCCAGCAGCTCACTTGCCGACTCCTACAATGGGCAGTTCTTC. This gives the protein CASSSLADSYNGQFF.

This clonotype is labeled as large. This rearrangement joins TRBV24-1 to TRBJ2-3; a possible D gene is TRBD1 (6 bases). The length of the CDR3 is 14 residues. The V gene lost 4 bases and the J gene lost 6 bases, with 13 bases spanning the gap. Looked up from germline, CDR1 is KGHDR and CDR2 is SFDVKD. This chain's CDR3 is CATSDHDRTDTQYF. The CDR3 coding sequence is TGTGCCACCAGTGACCACGACAGGACGGATACGCAGTATTTT.

By its share, this clonotype is large (0.1 to 1%). The chain couples TRBV29-1 to TRBJ1-2; possibly TRBD1 for D (5 bases). Deletions cut 0 bases from V and 8 bases from J, with 16 bases between. This CDR3 is 14 amino acids long. Germline V CDR1 and CDR2: SQVTM, ANQGSEA. This chain's CDR3 is CSVEDSTGPRGYTF. For the CDR3, the DNA is TGCAGCGTTGAAGACTCTACAGGACCCCGAGGCTACACCTTC.

This clonotype has only a few counts. This chain links TRBV7-3 with TRBJ2-5; 13 bases match TRBD2. CDR1 SGHTA and CDR2 FQGTGA come from the germline V gene. The CDR3 is 15 residues long. With V trimmed by 4 bases and J by 4 bases, 3 bases remained unmatched. CDR3 DNA sequence: TGTGCCAGCAGCTCAGGGACTAGCGGGGTAGAGACCCAGTACTTC. This sequence encodes CASSSGTSGVETQYF.

Notes on this clonotype: Just one base apart from a much larger clone, this may be a read error. The chain couples TRBV29-1 to TRBJ2-1, with TRBD1 matching over 8 bases. The CDR3 contains 14 residues. Germline assignment: CDR1 SQVTM and CDR2 ANQGSEA. V trimming: 7 bases; J trimming: 8 bases; junction bases outside the gene matches: 13. For the CDR3, the DNA is TGCAGCGGGAGGGCCAGGGGGCCACCCGATGAGCAGTTCTTC. Its translation is CSGRARGPPDEQFF.

This clonotype ranks as large. This sequence joins TRBV16 and TRBJ2-3, with a possible D match to TRBD1 (5 bases). Germline CDR1 is KGHSY and CDR2 is FQNENV. The V and J ends lost 2 bases and 2 bases respectively, with 8 bases between them. The CDR3 totals 14 residues. The CDR3 sequence is CASSQIRDTDTQYF. The CDR3 region has the DNA TGTGCCAGCAGCCAAATCAGGGACACAGATACGCAGTATTTT.

This clonotype is large within its sample. This chain links TRBV27 with TRBJ1-2; 9 positions agree with TRBD1. The V gene's germline CDR1 is MNHEY and CDR2 SMNVEV (reference sequence). V trimming: 4 bases; J trimming: 4 bases; junction bases outside the gene matches: 10. The CDR3 has 16 residues. CDR3 in amino acids: CASSWDRATPLYGYTF. The CDR3, as DNA: TGTGCCAGCAGTTGGGACAGGGCGACCCCACTCTATGGCTACACCTTC.